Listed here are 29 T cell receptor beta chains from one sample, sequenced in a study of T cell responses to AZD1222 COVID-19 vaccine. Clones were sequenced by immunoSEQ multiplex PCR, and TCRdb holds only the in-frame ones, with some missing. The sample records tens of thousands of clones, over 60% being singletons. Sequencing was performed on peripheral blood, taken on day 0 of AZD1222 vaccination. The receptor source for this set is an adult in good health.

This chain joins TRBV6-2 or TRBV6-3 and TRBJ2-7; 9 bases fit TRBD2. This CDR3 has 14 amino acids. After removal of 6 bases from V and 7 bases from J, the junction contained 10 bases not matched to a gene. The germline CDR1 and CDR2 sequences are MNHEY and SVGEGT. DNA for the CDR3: TGTGCCAGCAGCATAGCGGGGGCCCGTTTGGAGCAGTACTTC. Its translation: CASSIAGARLEQYF.

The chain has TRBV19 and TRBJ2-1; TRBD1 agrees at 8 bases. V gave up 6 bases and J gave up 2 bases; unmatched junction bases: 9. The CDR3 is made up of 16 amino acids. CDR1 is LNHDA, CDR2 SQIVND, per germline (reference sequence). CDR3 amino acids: CASREMDRAPYNEQFF. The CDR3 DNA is TGTGCCAGTAGGGAGATGGACAGGGCCCCCTACAATGAGCAGTTCTTC. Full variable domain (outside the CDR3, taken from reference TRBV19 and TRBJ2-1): DGGITQSPKYLFRKEGQNVTLSCEQNLNHDAMYWYRQDPGQGLRLIYYSQIVNDFQKGDIAEGYSVSREKKESFPLTVTSAQKNPTAFYLCASREMDRAPYNEQFFGPGTRLTVL.

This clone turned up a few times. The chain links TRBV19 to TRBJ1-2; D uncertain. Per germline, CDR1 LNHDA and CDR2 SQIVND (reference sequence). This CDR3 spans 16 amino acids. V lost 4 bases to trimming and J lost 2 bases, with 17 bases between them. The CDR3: CASSTPRGGNNYGYTF. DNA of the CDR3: TGTGCCAGTAGTACCCCCCGGGGAGGGAACAACTATGGCTACACCTTC.

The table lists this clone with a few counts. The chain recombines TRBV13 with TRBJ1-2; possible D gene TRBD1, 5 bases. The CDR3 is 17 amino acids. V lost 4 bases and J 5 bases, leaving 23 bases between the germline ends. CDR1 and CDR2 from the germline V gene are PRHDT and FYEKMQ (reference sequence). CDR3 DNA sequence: TGTGCCAGCAGCTCCACTCTCGGGACGGTAGCTGGGTATGGCTACACCTTC. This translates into CASSSTLGTVAGYGYTF.

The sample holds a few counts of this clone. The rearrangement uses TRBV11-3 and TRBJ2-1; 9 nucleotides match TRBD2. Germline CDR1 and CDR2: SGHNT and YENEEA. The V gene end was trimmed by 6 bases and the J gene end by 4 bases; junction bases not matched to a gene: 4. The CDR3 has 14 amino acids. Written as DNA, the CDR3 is TGTGCCAGCAGTTCCGGACTAGCGTACAATGAGCAGTTCTTC. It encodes CASSSGLAYNEQFF.

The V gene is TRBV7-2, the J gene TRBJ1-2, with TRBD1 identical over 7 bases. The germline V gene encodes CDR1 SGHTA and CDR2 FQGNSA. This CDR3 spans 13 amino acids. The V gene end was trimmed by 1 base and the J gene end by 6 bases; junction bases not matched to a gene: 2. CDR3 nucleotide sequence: TGTGCCAGCAGCTTAGGACAGGGTCATGGCTACACCTTC. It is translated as CASSLGQGHGYTF.

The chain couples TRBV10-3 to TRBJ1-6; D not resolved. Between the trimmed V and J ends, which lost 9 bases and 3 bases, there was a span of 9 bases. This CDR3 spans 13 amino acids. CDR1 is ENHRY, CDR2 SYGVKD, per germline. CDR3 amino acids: CAISDGYNSPLHF. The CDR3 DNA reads TGTGCCATATCAGACGGCTATAATTCACCCCTCCACTTT.

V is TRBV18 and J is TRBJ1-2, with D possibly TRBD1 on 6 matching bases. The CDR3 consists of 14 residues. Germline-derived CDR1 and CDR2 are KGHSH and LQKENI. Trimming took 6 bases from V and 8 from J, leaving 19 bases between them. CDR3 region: CASSRAGGPDGYTF. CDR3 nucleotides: TGTGCCAGCTCCCGAGCGGGGGGCCCGGACGGCTACACCTTC. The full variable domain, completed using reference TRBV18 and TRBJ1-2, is NAGVMQNPRHLVRRRGQEARLRCSPMKGHSHVYWYRQLPEEGLKFMVYLQKENIIDESGMPKERFSAEFPKEGPSILRIQQVVRGDSAAYFCASSRAGGPDGYTFGSGTRLTVV.

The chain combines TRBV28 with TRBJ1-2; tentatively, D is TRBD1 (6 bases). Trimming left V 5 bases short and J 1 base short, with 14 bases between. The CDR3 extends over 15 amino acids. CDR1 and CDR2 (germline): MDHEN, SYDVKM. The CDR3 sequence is CASSRQANFNYGYTF. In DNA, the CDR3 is TGTGCCAGCAGTCGACAGGCGAATTTTAACTATGGCTACACCTTC.

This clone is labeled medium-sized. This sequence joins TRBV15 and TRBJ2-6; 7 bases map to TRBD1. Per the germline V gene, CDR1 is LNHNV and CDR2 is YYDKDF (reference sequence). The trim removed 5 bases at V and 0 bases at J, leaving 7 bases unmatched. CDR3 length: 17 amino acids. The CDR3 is CATSGGQTYSGANVLTF. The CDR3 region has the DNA TGTGCCACCAGCGGGGGACAGACCTACTCTGGGGCCAACGTCCTGACTTTC.

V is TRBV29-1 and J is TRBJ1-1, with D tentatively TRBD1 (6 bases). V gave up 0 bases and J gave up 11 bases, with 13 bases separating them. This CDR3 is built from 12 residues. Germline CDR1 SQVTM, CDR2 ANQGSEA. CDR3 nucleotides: TGCAGCGTTGAAGAGGGCAGGGGTTGGGCTTTCTTT. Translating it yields CSVEEGRGWAFF.

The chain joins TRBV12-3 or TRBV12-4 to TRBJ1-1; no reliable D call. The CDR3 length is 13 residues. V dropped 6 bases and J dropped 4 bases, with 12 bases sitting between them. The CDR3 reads CASSQMAVTEAFF. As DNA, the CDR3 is TGTGCCAGCAGCCAGATGGCGGTCACTGAAGCTTTCTTT.

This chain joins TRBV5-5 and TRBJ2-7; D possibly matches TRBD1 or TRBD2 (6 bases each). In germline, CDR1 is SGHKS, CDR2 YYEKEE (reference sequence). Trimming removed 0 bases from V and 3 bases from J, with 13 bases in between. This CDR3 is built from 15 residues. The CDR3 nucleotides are TGTGCCAGCAGCTTGGCCGGGGGCAGTGGCTACGAGCAGTACTTC. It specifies CASSLAGGSGYEQYF.

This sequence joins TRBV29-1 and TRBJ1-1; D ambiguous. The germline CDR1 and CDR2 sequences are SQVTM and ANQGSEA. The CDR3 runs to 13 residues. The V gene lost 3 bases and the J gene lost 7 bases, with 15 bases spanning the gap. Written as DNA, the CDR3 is TGCAGCGTTGACGAGAGGGCTCAAGGTGAAGCTTTCTTT. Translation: CSVDERAQGEAFF.

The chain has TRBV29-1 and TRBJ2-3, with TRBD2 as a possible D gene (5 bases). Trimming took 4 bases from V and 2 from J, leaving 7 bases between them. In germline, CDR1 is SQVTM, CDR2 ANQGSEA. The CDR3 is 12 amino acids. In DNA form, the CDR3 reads TGCAGCGTTGCAGGACTCACAGATACGCAGTATTTT. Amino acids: CSVAGLTDTQYF.

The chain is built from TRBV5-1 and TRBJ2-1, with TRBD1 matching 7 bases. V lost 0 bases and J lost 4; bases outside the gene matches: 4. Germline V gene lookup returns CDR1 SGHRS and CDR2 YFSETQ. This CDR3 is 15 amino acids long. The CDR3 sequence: CASSLAAGGYNEQFF. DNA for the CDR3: TGCGCCAGCAGCTTGGCGGCAGGGGGTTACAATGAGCAGTTCTTC. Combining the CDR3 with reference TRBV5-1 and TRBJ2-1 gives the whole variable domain KAGVTQTPRYLIKTRGQQVTLSCSPISGHRSVSWYQQTPGQGLQFLFEYFSETQRNKGNFPGRFSGRQFSNSRSEMNVSTLELGDSALYLCASSLAAGGYNEQFFGPGTRLTVL.

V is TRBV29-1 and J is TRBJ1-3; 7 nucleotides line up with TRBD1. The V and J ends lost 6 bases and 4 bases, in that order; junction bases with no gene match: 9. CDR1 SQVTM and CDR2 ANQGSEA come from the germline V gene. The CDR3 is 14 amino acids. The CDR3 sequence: CSVTETGRGNTIYF. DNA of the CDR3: TGCAGCGTAACAGAGACAGGGAGGGGAAACACCATATATTTT. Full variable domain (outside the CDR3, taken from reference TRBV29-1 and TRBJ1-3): SAVISQKPSRDICQRGTSLTIQCQVDSQVTMMFWYRQQPGQSLTLIATANQGSEATYESGFVIDKFPISRPNLTFSTLTVSNMSPEDSSIYLCSVTETGRGNTIYFGEGSWLTVV.

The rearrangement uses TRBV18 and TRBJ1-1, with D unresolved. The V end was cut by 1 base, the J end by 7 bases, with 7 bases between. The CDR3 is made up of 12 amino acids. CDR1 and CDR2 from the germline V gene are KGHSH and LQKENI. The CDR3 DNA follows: TGTGCCAGCTCACCACTCGGGGTTGAAGCTTTCTTT. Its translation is CASSPLGVEAFF.

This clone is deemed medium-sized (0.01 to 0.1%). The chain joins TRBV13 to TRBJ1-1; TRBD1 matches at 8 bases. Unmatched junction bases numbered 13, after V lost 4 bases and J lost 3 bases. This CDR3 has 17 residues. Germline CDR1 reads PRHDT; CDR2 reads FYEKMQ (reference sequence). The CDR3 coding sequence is TGTGCCAGCAGCTCCAGGGGGCGAGGGGTGGGGGACACTGAAGCTTTCTTT. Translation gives CASSSRGRGVGDTEAFF.

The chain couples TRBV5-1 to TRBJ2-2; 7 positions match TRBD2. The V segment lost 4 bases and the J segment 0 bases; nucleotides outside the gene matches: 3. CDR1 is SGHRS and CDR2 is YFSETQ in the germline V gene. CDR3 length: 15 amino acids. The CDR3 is CASSPSGANTGELFF. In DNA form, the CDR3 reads TGCGCCAGCAGCCCCAGCGGGGCGAACACCGGGGAGCTGTTTTTT.

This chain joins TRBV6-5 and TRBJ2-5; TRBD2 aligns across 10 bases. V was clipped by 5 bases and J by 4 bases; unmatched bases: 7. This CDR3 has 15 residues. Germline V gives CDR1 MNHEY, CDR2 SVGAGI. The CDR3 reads CASSKSGGAVETQYF. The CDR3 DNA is TGTGCCAGCAGTAAGAGCGGGGGGGCTGTAGAGACCCAGTACTTC.

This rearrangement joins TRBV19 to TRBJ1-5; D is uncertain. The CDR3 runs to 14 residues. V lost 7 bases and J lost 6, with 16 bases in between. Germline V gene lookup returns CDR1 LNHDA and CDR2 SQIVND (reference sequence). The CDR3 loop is CASIPTDRGQPQHF. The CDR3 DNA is TGTGCCAGTATCCCGACCGATCGGGGTCAGCCCCAGCATTTT.

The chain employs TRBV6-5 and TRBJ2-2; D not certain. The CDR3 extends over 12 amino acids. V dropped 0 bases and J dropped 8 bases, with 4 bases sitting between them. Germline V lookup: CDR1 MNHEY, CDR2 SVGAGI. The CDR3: CASSYSKGELFF. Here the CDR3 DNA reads TGTGCCAGCAGTTACTCGAAGGGGGAGCTGTTTTTT.

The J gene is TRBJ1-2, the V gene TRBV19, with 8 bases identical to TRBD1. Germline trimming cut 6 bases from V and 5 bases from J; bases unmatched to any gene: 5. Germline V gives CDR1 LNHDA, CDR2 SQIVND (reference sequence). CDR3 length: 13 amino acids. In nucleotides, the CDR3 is TGTGCCAGTAGGACCGACAGGGGTTATGGCTACACCTTC. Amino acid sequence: CASRTDRGYGYTF. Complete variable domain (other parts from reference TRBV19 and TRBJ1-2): DGGITQSPKYLFRKEGQNVTLSCEQNLNHDAMYWYRQDPGQGLRLIYYSQIVNDFQKGDIAEGYSVSREKKESFPLTVTSAQKNPTAFYLCASRTDRGYGYTFGSGTRLTVV.

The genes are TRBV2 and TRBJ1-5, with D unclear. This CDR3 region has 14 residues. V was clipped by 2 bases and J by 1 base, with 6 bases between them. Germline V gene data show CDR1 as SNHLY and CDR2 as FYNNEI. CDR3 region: CASSENLSNQPQHF. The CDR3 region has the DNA TGTGCCAGCAGTGAAAACCTCAGCAATCAGCCCCAGCATTTT.

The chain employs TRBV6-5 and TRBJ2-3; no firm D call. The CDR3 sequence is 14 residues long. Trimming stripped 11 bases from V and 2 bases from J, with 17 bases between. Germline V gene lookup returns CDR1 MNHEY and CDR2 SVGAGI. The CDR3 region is CACTSADLTDTQYF. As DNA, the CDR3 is TGTGCCTGTACCAGCGCGGACCTCACAGATACGCAGTATTTT.

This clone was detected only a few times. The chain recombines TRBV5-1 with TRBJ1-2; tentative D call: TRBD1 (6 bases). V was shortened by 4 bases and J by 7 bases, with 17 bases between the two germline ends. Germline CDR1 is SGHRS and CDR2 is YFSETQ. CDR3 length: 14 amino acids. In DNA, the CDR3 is TGCGCCAGCAGCCCCGAGACGGGGGCGGGTGGCTACACCTTC. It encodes CASSPETGAGGYTF. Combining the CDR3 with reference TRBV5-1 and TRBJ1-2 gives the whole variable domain KAGVTQTPRYLIKTRGQQVTLSCSPISGHRSVSWYQQTPGQGLQFLFEYFSETQRNKGNFPGRFSGRQFSNSRSEMNVSTLELGDSALYLCASSPETGAGGYTFGSGTRLTVV.

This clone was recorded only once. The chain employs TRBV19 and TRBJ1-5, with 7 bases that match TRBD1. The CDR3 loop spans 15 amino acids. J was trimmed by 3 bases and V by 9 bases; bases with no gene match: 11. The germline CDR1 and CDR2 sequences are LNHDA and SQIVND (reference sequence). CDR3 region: CASQDRPTSNQPQHF. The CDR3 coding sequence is TGTGCCAGCCAGGACAGGCCCACATCCAATCAGCCCCAGCATTTT.

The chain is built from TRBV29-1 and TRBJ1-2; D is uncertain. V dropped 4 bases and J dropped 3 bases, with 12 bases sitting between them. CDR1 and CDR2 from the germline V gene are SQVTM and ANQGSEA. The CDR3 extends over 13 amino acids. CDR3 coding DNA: TGCAGCGTTGGGAGTGGTCCTGACTATGGCTACACCTTC. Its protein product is CSVGSGPDYGYTF.